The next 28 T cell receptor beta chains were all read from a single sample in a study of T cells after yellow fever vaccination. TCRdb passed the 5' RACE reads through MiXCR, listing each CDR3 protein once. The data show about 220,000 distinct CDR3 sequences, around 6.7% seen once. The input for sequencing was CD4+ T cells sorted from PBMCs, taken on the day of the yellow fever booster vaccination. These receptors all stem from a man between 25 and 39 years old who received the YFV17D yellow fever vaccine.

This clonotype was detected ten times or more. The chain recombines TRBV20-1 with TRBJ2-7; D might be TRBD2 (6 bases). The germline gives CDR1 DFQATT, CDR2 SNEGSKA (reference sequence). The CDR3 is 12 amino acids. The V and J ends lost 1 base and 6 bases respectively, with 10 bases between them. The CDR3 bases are TGCAGTGCTAGAGTTTTGGGGGGCGAGCAGTACTTC. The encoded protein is CSARVLGGEQYF.

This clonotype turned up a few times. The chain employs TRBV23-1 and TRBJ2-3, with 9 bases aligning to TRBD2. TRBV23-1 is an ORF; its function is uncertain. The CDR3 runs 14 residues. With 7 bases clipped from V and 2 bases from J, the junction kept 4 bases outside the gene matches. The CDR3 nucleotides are TGCGCCAGCAAGACTAGCGGACACACAGATACGCAGTATTTT. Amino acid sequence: CASKTSGHTDTQYF.

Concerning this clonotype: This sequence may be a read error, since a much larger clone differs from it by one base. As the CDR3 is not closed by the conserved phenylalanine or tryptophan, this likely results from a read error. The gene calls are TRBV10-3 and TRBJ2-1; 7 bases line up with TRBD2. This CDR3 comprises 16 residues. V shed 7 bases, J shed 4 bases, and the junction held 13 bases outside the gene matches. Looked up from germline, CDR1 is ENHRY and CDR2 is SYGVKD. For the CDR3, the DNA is TGTGCCATCAAGTCTGGATCTAGCGGCGCTTACAATGAGCAGTTCTTA. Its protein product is CAIKSGSSGAYNEQFL.

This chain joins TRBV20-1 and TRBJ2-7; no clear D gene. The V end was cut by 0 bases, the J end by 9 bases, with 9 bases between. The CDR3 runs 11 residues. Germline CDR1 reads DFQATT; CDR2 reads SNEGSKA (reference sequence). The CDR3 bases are TGCAGTGCTAGAGATGGCCTAGGGCAGTACTTC. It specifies CSARDGLGQYF.

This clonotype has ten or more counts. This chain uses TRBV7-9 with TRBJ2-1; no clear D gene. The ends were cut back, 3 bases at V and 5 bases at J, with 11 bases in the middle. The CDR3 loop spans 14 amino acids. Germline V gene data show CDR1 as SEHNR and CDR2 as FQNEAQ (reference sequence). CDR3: CASSLTLGHNEQFF. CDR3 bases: TGTGCCAGCAGCTTGACCCTTGGTCACAATGAGCAGTTCTTC.

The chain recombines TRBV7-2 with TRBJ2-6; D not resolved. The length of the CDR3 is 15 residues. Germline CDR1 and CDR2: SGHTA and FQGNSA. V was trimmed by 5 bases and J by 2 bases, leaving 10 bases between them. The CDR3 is CASSTKLPGANVLTF. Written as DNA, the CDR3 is TGTGCCAGCAGCACAAAGTTGCCTGGGGCCAACGTCCTGACTTTC.

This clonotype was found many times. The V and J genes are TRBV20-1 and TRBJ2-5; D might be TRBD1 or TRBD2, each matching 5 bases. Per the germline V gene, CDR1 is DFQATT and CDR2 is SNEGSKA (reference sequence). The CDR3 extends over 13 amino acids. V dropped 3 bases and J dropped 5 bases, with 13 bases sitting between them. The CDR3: CSASGTPRETQYF. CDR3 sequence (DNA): TGCAGTGCTAGCGGGACCCCGCGGGAGACCCAGTACTTC.

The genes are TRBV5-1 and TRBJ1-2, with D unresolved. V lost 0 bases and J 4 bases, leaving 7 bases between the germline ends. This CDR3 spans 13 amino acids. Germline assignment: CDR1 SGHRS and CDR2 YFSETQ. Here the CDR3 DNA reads TGCGCCAGCAGCTTGGTTGTGGGCTATGGCTACACCTTC. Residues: CASSLVVGYGYTF.

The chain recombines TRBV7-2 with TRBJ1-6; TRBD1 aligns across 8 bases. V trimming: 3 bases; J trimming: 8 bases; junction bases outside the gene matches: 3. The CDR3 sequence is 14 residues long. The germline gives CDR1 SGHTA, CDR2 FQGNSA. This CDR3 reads CASSFGTGYSPLHF. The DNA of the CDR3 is TGTGCCAGCAGCTTCGGGACAGGTTATTCACCCCTCCACTTT. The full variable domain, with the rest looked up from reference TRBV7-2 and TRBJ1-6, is GAGVSQSPSNKVTEKGKDVELRCDPISGHTALYWYRQSLGQGLEFLIYFQGNSAPDKSGLPSDRFSAERTGGSVSTLTIQRTQQEDSAVYLCASSFGTGYSPLHFGNGTRLTVT.

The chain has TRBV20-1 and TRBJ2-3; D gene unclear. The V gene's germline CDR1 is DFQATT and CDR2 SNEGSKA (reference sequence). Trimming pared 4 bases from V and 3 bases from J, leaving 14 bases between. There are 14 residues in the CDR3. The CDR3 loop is CSAKETPRTDTQYF. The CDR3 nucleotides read TGCAGTGCTAAAGAGACACCCCGGACAGATACGCAGTATTTT.

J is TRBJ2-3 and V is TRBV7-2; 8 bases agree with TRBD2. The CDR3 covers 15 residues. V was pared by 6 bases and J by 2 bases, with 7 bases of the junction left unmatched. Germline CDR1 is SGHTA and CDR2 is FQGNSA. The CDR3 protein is CASRTRSGNTDTQYF. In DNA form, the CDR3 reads TGTGCCAGCAGGACGCGTAGCGGGAACACAGATACGCAGTATTTT.

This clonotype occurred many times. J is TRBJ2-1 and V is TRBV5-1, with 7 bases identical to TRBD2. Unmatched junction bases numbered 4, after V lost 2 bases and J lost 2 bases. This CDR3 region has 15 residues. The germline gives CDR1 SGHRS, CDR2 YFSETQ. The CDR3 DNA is TGCGCCAGCAGCTTTAGCGGGTTAGCCTACAATGAGCAGTTCTTC. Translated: CASSFSGLAYNEQFF.

The CDR3 nucleotides read TGCAGCGTTACTAAGGGCGGGAGAAGAGAGACCCAGTACTTC. Translated, it gives CSVTKGGRRETQYF. V is TRBV29-1 and J is TRBJ2-5; 7 bases fit TRBD2. J gave up 4 bases and V 5 bases, and 10 bases lay outside the gene matches. The length of the CDR3 is 14 residues. Germline V gene sequence: CDR1 SQVTM, CDR2 ANQGSEA.

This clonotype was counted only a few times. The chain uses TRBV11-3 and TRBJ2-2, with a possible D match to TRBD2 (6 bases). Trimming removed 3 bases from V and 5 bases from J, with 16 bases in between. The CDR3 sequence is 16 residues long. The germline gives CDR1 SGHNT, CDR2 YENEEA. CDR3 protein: CASSLVPGELTGELFF. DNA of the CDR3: TGTGCCAGCAGCTTGGTTCCGGGAGAGCTTACCGGGGAGCTGTTTTTT.

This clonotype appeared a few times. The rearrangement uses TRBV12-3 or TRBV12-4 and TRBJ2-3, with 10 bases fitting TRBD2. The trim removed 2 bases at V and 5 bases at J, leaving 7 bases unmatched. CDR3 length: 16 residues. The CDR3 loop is CASSLRSGTSVDTQYF. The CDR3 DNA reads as TGTGCCAGCAGTTTACGCTCCGGGACTAGCGTAGATACGCAGTATTTT.

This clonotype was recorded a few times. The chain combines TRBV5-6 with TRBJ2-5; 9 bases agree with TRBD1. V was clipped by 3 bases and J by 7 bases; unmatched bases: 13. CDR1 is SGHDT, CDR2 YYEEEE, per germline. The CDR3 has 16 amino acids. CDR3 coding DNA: TGTGCCAGCAGCTCCCCGGGACAGGGTCTTCTGGGGACCCAGTACTTC. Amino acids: CASSSPGQGLLGTQYF.

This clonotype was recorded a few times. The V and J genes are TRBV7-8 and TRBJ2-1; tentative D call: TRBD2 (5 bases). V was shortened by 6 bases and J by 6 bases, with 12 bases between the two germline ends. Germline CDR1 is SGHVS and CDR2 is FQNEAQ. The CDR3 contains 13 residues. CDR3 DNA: TGTGCCAGCAGTTGGACTTCCACCAATGAGCAGTTCTTC. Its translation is CASSWTSTNEQFF.

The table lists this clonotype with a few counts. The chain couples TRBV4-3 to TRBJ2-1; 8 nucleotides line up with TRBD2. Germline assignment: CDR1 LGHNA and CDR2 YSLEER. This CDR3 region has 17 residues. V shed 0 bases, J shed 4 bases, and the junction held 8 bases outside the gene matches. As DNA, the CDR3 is TGCGCCAGCAGCCAAGATCACGGGAGGGGGGTTTACAATGAGCAGTTCTTC. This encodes CASSQDHGRGVYNEQFF.

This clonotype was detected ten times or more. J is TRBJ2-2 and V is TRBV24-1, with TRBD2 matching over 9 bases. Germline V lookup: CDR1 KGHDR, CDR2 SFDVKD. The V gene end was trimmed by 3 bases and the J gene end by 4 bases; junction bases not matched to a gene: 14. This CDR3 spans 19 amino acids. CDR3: CATSDAGTSKYAATGELFF. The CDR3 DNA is TGTGCCACCAGTGATGCCGGGACTAGCAAATATGCCGCCACCGGGGAGCTGTTTTTT.

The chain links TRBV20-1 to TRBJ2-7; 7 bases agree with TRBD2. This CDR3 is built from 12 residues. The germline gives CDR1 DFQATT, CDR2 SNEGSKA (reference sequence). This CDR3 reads CSSLAESYEQYF. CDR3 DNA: TGCAGCTCCCTAGCGGAATCCTACGAGCAGTACTTC.

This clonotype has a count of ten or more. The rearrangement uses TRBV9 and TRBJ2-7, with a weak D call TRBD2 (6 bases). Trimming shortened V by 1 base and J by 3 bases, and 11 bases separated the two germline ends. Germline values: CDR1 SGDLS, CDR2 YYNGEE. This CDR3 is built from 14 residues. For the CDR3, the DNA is TGTGCCAGCAGCGTAACGCCCGGGAGCTACGAGCAGTACTTC. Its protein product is CASSVTPGSYEQYF.

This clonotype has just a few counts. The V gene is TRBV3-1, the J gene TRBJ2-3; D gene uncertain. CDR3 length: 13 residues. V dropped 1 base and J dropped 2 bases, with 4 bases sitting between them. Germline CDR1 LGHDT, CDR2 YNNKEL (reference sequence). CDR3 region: CASSQVTTDTQYF. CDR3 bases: TGTGCCAGCAGCCAAGTGACCACAGATACGCAGTATTTT.

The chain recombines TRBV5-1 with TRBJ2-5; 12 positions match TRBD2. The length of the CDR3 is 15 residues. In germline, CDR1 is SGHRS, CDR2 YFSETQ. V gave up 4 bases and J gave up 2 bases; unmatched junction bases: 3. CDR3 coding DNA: TGCGCCAGCAGCCAGACTAGCGGGGGTCAAGAGACCCAGTACTTC. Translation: CASSQTSGGQETQYF.

Here the CDR3 reads CASSPHITEGQYYEQYF. The CDR3 nucleotides read TGTGCCAGCTCACCACACATCACCGAGGGACAGTATTACGAGCAGTACTTC. V is TRBV18 and J is TRBJ2-7, with TRBD1 matching over 7 bases. V was clipped by 1 base and J by 4 bases; unmatched bases: 13. CDR1 is KGHSH, CDR2 LQKENI, per germline. The CDR3 loop spans 17 amino acids.

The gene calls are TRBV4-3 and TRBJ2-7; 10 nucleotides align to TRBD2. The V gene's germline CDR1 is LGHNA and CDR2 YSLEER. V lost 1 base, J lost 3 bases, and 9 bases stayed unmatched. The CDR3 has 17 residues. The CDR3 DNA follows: TGCGCCAGCAGCCAAGGCCCTAGCGGGAGCTATAGCTACGAGCAGTACTTC. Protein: CASSQGPSGSYSYEQYF.

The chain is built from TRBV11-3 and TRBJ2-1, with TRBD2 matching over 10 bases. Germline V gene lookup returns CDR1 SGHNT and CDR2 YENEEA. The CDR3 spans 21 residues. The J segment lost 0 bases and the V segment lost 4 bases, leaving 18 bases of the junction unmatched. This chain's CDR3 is CASSSPAGLAGATYSYNEQFF. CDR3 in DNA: TGTGCCAGCAGCTCCCCGGCGGGTCTAGCGGGAGCCACTTACTCCTACAATGAGCAGTTCTTC.

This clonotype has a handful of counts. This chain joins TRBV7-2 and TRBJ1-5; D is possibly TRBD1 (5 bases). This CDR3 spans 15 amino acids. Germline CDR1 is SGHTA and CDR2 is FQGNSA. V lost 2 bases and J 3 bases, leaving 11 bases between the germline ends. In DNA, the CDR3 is TGTGCCAGCAGCTTACAGGGATTGAACAATCAGCCCCAGCATTTT. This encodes CASSLQGLNNQPQHF.

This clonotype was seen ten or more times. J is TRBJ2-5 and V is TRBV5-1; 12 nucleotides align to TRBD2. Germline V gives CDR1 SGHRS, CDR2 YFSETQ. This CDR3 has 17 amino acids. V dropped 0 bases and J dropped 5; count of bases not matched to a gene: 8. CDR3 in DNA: TGCGCCAGCAGCTTGGCCAAGACTAGCGGGAGCGGGGAGACCCAGTACTTC. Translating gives CASSLAKTSGSGETQYF.